The rows below give T cell receptor beta chains drawn from one sample of a study of OX40 agonist ivuxolimab in advanced cancers. Sequencing used immunoSEQ multiplex PCR; TCRdb keeps in-frame clones, though not all of them. The repertoire holds 100,000 to 120,000 clones, with 80% to 95% as singletons. This specimen was CD4+ or CD8+ T cells sorted from blood, taken in a trial of the OX40 agonist ivuxolimab. The receptors were gathered from an adult with an advanced solid tumor such as melanoma, head and neck, liver or kidney cancer. Both conserved end residues are part of each CDR3. D genes are given only for firm matches. Clone size, where shown, is once, few, many, or a class for clones that have expanded.

D gene,CDR3 length,J gene,V gene,clone size,CDR3 protein,CDR3 DNA
TRBD1,15,TRBJ2-7,TRBV19,.,CASSIGGQGRYEQYF,TGTGCCAGTAGTATTGGTGGACAGGGCCGCTACGAGCAGTACTTC
.,14,TRBJ2-1,TRBV18,.,CASSPRPNDNEQFF,TGTGCCAGCTCACCACGCCCCAACGACAATGAGCAGTTCTTC
.,16,TRBJ2-2,TRBV25-1,.,CASSEYGGGRAGELFF,TGTGCCAGCAGTGAATATGGGGGGGGCAGAGCCGGGGAGCTGTTTTTT
TRBD2,17,TRBJ2-5,TRBV2,once,CASSELNPGLAGDAQYF,TGTGCCAGCAGTGAGCTTAACCCGGGACTAGCGGGAGATGCCCAGTACTTC
TRBD1,15,TRBJ2-7,TRBV28,.,CASSHPGQGGTEQYF,TGTGCCAGCAGTCACCCGGGACAGGGGGGGACCGAGCAGTACTTC
TRBD2,17,TRBJ2-2,TRBV29-1,.,CSVLSMVGTTNTGELFF,TGCAGCGTTTTGTCGATGGTGGGGACTACGAACACCGGGGAGCTGTTTTTT
.,13,TRBJ2-7,TRBV19,.,CASSIREAYEQYF,TGTGCCAGTAGTATCCGCGAAGCCTACGAGCAGTACTTC
.,14,TRBJ1-3,TRBV5-1,.,CASSLGTAGNTIYF,TGCGCCAGCAGCTTGGGGACTGCGGGAAACACCATATATTTT
TRBD2,15,TRBJ2-3,TRBV4-1,.,CASSLAGGHGDTQYF,TGCGCCAGCAGCCTCGCGGGGGGCCATGGAGATACGCAGTATTTT
.,14,TRBJ1-1,TRBV6-1,.,CASRALGVNTEAFF,TGTGCCAGCAGAGCCCTAGGGGTGAACACTGAAGCTTTCTTT
.,13,TRBJ2-1,TRBV6-5,few,CASRAPGGGEQFF,TGTGCCAGCAGGGCTCCCGGGGGCGGTGAGCAGTTCTTC
.,13,TRBJ2-3,TRBV7-6,.,CASSPSSTDTQYF,TGTGCCAGCAGCCCCTCCTCCACAGATACGCAGTATTTT
.,16,TRBJ1-1,TRBV4-1,.,CASSQVDRGEGTEAFF,TGCGCCAGCAGCCAAGTCGACAGAGGGGAAGGCACTGAAGCTTTCTTT
.,14,TRBJ1-2,TRBV6-1,.,CASSPSRTVYGYTF,TGTGCCAGCTCCCCTTCGCGGACGGTCTATGGCTACACCTTC
.,15,TRBJ2-3,TRBV19,.,CATAEQIRGTDTQYF,TGTGCCACCGCGGAACAGATAAGAGGCACAGATACGCAGTATTTT
.,13,TRBJ2-3,TRBV5-1,.,CASSRDDTDTQYF,TGCGCCAGCAGCCGGGATGACACAGATACGCAGTATTTT
TRBD1,14,TRBJ1-1,TRBV25-1,.,CASSEDRENTEAFF,TGTGCCAGCAGTGAAGACAGGGAGAACACTGAAGCTTTCTTT
TRBD2,14,TRBJ2-7,TRBV10-3,.,CAISRLAGSYEQYF,TGTGCCATCAGTAGACTAGCGGGATCCTACGAGCAGTACTTC
TRBD2,15,TRBJ2-2,TRBV7-2,.,CASSLRREGQGELFF,TGTGCCAGCAGCTTAAGACGGGAGGGCCAAGGGGAGCTGTTTTTT
.,14,TRBJ2-5,TRBV30,.,CAWAVLARQETQYF,TGTGCCTGGGCTGTGCTAGCGAGACAAGAGACCCAGTACTTC
.,15,TRBJ1-1,TRBV19,.,CASSKRGARNTEAFF,TGTGCCAGTAGTAAAAGGGGCGCGCGGAACACTGAAGCTTTCTTT
TRBD1,16,TRBJ2-7,TRBV5-1,few,CASSFEVVGQTYEQYF,TGCGCCAGCAGCTTCGAAGTCGTGGGACAGACCTACGAGCAGTACTTC
TRBD1,12,TRBJ2-7,TRBV11-3,.,CASSLTGGAKYF,TGTGCCAGCAGCCTAACAGGGGGCGCGAAGTACTTC
.,13,TRBJ2-7,TRBV30,.,CAWTTGVSYEQYF,TGTGCCTGGACAACGGGGGTTTCCTACGAGCAGTACTTC
TRBD1,16,TRBJ1-2,TRBV19,.,CASSTPTGTGSYGYTF,TGTGCCAGTAGTACCCCTACCGGGACAGGGAGCTATGGCTACACCTTC
.,11,TRBJ1-2,TRBV7-2,.,CASSSQVGYTF,TGTGCCAGCAGCTCCCAGGTGGGCTACACCTTC
.,15,TRBJ2-5,TRBV27,.,CASSSALPHQETQYF,TGTGCCAGCAGTTCCGCACTCCCCCACCAAGAGACCCAGTACTTC
TRBD1,16,TRBJ2-5,TRBV5-4,.,CASSLGPGQDQETQYF,TGTGCCAGCAGCTTAGGACCGGGACAGGACCAAGAGACCCAGTACTTC
TRBD2,16,TRBJ2-7,TRBV27,.,CASKRTGTSFSYEQYF,TGTGCCAGCAAACGAACCGGGACTAGCTTCTCCTACGAGCAGTACTTC
.,14,TRBJ1-3,TRBV18,.,CASSSGTPGNTIYF,TGTGCCAGCTCCTCCGGGACACCTGGAAACACCATATATTTT
TRBD1,14,TRBJ1-5,TRBV6-1,.,CASRVGTGNQPQHF,TGTGCCAGCAGAGTTGGGACAGGCAATCAGCCCCAGCATTTT
.,13,TRBJ1-1,TRBV6-5,.,CASSLPRNTEAFF,TGTGCCAGCAGTTTGCCCAGAAACACTGAAGCTTTCTTT
.,12,TRBJ1-1,TRBV6-5,.,CASAEGHTEAFF,TGTGCCAGCGCGGAGGGTCACACTGAAGCTTTCTTT
TRBD1,15,TRBJ2-5,TRBV6-5,.,CASSLGGKVQETQYF,TGTGCCAGCAGCCTAGGGGGCAAAGTCCAAGAGACCCAGTACTTC
TRBD2,14,TRBJ2-7,TRBV9,.,CASSVAEGGTRLEF,TGTGCCAGCAGCGTAGCGGAGGGGGGGACTAGACTTGAATTC
.,14,TRBJ2-3,TRBV11-3,.,CASSITGTTDTQYF,TGTGCCAGCAGCATAACAGGAACCACAGATACGCAGTATTTT
TRBD1,16,TRBJ1-6,TRBV7-6,.,CASSLATGTANSPLHF,TGTGCCAGCAGCTTAGCCACCGGGACAGCTAATTCACCCCTCCACTTT
.,12,TRBJ1-6,TRBV15,.,CATSAFRAPLHF,TGTGCCACCAGCGCCTTCAGGGCCCCCCTCCACTTT
TRBD2,15,TRBJ2-7,TRBV5-6,.,CASSLVAGSRYEQYF,TGTGCCAGCAGCTTGGTAGCGGGATCCCGCTACGAGCAGTACTTC
.,11,TRBJ2-2,TRBV19,.,CASSSYGELFF,TGTGCCAGTAGTAGCTACGGGGAGCTGTTTTTT
TRBD2,14,TRBJ2-7,TRBV10-2,.,CASSEPSGVDEQYF,TGCGCCAGCAGTGAGCCTAGCGGGGTTGACGAGCAGTACTTC
.,13,TRBJ2-7,TRBV12-5,.,CASGLGVSYEQYF,TGTGCTAGTGGTCTCGGGGTCTCCTACGAGCAGTACTTC
TRBD2,13,TRBJ2-4,TRBV11-2,.,CASSPVGLSIQYF,TGTGCCAGCAGTCCCGTGGGACTATCCATTCAGTACTTC
.,15,TRBJ1-2,TRBV5-4,.,CASSPSGGLGYGYTF,TGTGCCAGCAGCCCCTCGGGGGGGTTGGGTTATGGCTACACCTTC
TRBD1,14,TRBJ2-7,TRBV28,.,CASSQGQLSYEQYF,TGTGCCAGCAGTCAGGGACAGCTATCCTACGAGCAGTACTTC
.,17,TRBJ2-6,TRBV5-1,.,CASSSSVQGSGANVLTF,TGCGCCAGCAGCTCTTCAGTACAGGGATCTGGGGCCAACGTCCTGACTTTC
.,13,TRBJ2-7,TRBV11-1,.,CASSLDLGDEQYF,TGTGCCAGCAGCTTAGATCTGGGCGACGAGCAGTACTTC
TRBD2,18,TRBJ2-2,TRBV5-1,.,CASSLLTSGSRNTGELFF,TGCGCCAGCAGCTTGCTGACTAGCGGATCAAGGAACACCGGGGAGCTGTTTTTT
.,13,TRBJ2-3,TRBV18,.,CASSPPEPDTQYF,TGTGCCAGCTCACCACCAGAGCCAGATACGCAGTATTTT
.,14,TRBJ1-2,TRBV28,.,CASSLRWASYGYTF,TGTGCCAGCAGTTTACGCTGGGCTAGCTATGGCTACACCTTC
.,12,TRBJ2-2,TRBV10-1,.,CASSPNTGELFF,TGCGCCAGCAGTCCTAACACCGGGGAGCTGTTTTTT
.,13,TRBJ1-1,TRBV6-5,.,CASRSGLNTEAFF,TGTGCCAGCAGAAGTGGCCTGAACACTGAAGCTTTCTTT
.,12,TRBJ2-7,TRBV18,.,CASSPVEYEQYF,TGTGCCAGCTCACCTGTTGAGTATGAGCAGTACTTC
.,16,TRBJ2-7,TRBV11-2,.,CASSLFVATRAYEQYF,TGTGCCAGCAGCTTATTTGTGGCGACTAGGGCCTACGAGCAGTACTTC
.,16,TRBJ1-5,TRBV5-8,once,CASSYPTGSSNQPQHF,TGTGCCAGCAGCTACCCGACAGGTTCTAGCAATCAGCCCCAGCATTTT
.,15,TRBJ2-3,TRBV30,.,CAWSVIRGERGTQYF,TGTGCCTGGAGTGTAATCAGGGGAGAGAGGGGTACGCAGTATTTT
TRBD2,15,TRBJ2-7,TRBV19,once,CASSIISSGSYEQYF,TGTGCCAGTAGTATAATATCTAGCGGGAGTTACGAGCAGTACTTC